The TCR beta chain described here comes from a study of blood T cell repertoires in COVID-19. Looking at the study overall: Some COVID-19 samples were acute and others convalescent; all came from the United States, Italy and Spain. PBMCs, B-cell-depleted T cells, or T cells provided the cDNA or gDNA that made up the material.

Authors' processing steps: Quantification of nucleated cells was approximated via reference gene primer amplification. Method: immunoSEQ multiplex PCR; TCRdb's copy keeps in-frame clones and lacks some. V and J calls and clone size follow that table, whereas D and trimming were derived from the DNA. The sample carries 100,000 to 140,000 clones, around 80% recorded once. V gave up 6 bases and J gave up 1 base, with 15 bases separating them. The CDR3 contains 15 residues. Germline V gives CDR1 SEHNR, CDR2 FQNEAQ (reference sequence). This chain links TRBV7-9 with TRBJ1-1; a possible D gene is TRBD1 (6 bases). The sequence was collected from a man in his 70s with acute or convalescent COVID-19. Specimen: peripheral blood. For the CDR3, the DNA is TGTGCCAGCAGACTCCAATTGACAGGGAACACTGAAGCTTTCTTT. Its translation: CASRLQLTGNTEAFF.